This TCR beta chain was profiled in a study of T cells in Graves' hyperthyroidism and ophthalmopathy. Study at large: Before treatment of any kind, peripheral blood was taken at initial diagnosis. Findings of the study overall: Median prediction lead before ophthalmopathy onset was about 6.5 months with the model.

Pregnant or lactating patients were excluded, as were those with uncontrolled infection or other autoimmune disease. V shed 6 bases and J shed 1 base, with 9 bases lying between them. The CDR3 sequence is 12 residues long. Germline CDR1 reads DFQATT; CDR2 reads SNEGSKA (reference sequence). RNA transcripts gave rise to amplified TCR beta CDR3 regions. Using the HTBI primer set, a first-round RT-PCR was run on the TCR CDR3. TCRdb used MiXCR to reprocess the multiplex PCR reads, holding one entry per CDR3 protein. The sample lists under 400,000 distinct CDR3 sequences; over 11% were seen once. This clonotype appeared many times. Its matching antigen is unknown.

This rearrangement joins TRBV20-1 to TRBJ1-1, with D hard to call. This sequence was found in a woman aged 55-69 years with Graves' hyperthyroidism. The source material was blood. The CDR3 loop reads CSAQDPNTEAFF. CDR3 nucleotides: TGCAGTGCCCAGGACCCGAACACTGAAGCTTTCTTT.